The rows below give T cell receptor beta chains drawn from one sample of a study of cytomegalovirus exposure and HLA in healthy donors. This table comes from immunoSEQ multiplex PCR, and its TCRdb copy is limited to in-frame clones, with some not included. The table records 50,000 to 65,000 clones, approximately 95% of them present only once. The source material was PBMCs. Receptors originate from a woman between 18 and 29 years old in good health and CMV-seropositive. The CDR3 runs from the conserved cysteine through the conserved F or W. The D gene is left open where the match is weak. The listing skips clone size in some rows; elsewhere it reads once, few, many or a size class.

v_call: TRBV5-1; j_call: TRBJ1-2; clone_size: .; d_call: .; cdr3_aa: CASSWDREGLGGYTF; cdr3_nt: TGCGCCAGCAGCTGGGATCGAGAGGGACTTGGGGGCTACACCTTC
v_call: TRBV27; j_call: TRBJ2-3; clone_size: .; d_call: TRBD2; cdr3_aa: CASSLHQKAGGPRDTQYF; cdr3_nt: TGTGCCAGCAGTCTCCACCAGAAAGCGGGAGGGCCGAGGGATACGCAGTATTTT
v_call: TRBV6-5; j_call: TRBJ1-1; clone_size: .; d_call: TRBD1; cdr3_aa: CASSKGQGRNTEAFF; cdr3_nt: TGTGCCAGCAGTAAGGGACAGGGAAGGAACACTGAAGCTTTCTTT
v_call: TRBV4-1; j_call: TRBJ1-4; clone_size: .; d_call: .; cdr3_aa: CASSVSGGREKLFF; cdr3_nt: TGCGCCAGCAGCGTTTCGGGCGGGCGCGAAAAACTGTTTTTT
v_call: TRBV6-6; j_call: TRBJ2-1; clone_size: .; d_call: .; cdr3_aa: CASSYRPTVDEQFF; cdr3_nt: TGTGCCAGCAGTTACCGACCGACAGTGGATGAGCAGTTCTTC
v_call: TRBV11-2; j_call: TRBJ2-5; clone_size: .; d_call: TRBD1; cdr3_aa: CASSLDLRTGNRRGETQYF; cdr3_nt: TGTGCCAGCAGCTTAGATCTAAGGACAGGGAACCGGCGGGGAGAGACCCAGTACTTC
v_call: TRBV4-1; j_call: TRBJ1-1; clone_size: .; d_call: .; cdr3_aa: CASSLAGNTEAFF; cdr3_nt: TGCGCCAGCAGCCTAGCTGGGAACACTGAAGCTTTCTTT
v_call: TRBV7-6; j_call: TRBJ2-7; clone_size: .; d_call: TRBD2; cdr3_aa: CASSATGTSGRDEQYF; cdr3_nt: TGTGCCAGCAGCGCGACCGGGACTAGCGGGAGGGACGAGCAGTACTTC
v_call: TRBV28; j_call: TRBJ1-1; clone_size: once; d_call: .; cdr3_aa: CASSPLSEAFF; cdr3_nt: TGTGCCAGCAGTCCCCTCAGTGAAGCTTTCTTT
v_call: TRBV30; j_call: TRBJ1-6; clone_size: .; d_call: TRBD1; cdr3_aa: CAWSGQGLSPLHF; cdr3_nt: TGTGCCTGGAGTGGACAGGGACTTTCACCCCTCCACTTT
v_call: TRBV5-1; j_call: TRBJ1-1; clone_size: .; d_call: .; cdr3_aa: CASSLDRVTEAFF; cdr3_nt: TGCGCCAGCAGCTTGGACAGGGTCACTGAAGCTTTCTTT
v_call: TRBV7-2; j_call: TRBJ2-4; clone_size: .; d_call: .; cdr3_aa: CASSSQGTIQYF; cdr3_nt: TGTGCCAGCAGCTCACAGGGCACAATTCAGTACTTC
v_call: TRBV28; j_call: TRBJ1-1; clone_size: .; d_call: .; cdr3_aa: CASTYLLIRGEAFF; cdr3_nt: TGTGCCAGCACCTACCTTCTTATTAGGGGGGAAGCTTTCTTT
v_call: TRBV7-2; j_call: TRBJ2-6; clone_size: .; d_call: TRBD2; cdr3_aa: CASSLAPLNWTSGSGANVLTF; cdr3_nt: TGTGCCAGCAGCTTAGCGCCGCTGAACTGGACTAGCGGTTCTGGGGCCAACGTCCTGACTTTC
v_call: TRBV2; j_call: TRBJ2-1; clone_size: .; d_call: TRBD2; cdr3_aa: CASASGGAYEQFF; cdr3_nt: TGTGCCAGTGCTAGCGGGGGGGCATATGAGCAGTTCTTC
v_call: TRBV5-1; j_call: TRBJ2-3; clone_size: .; d_call: TRBD2; cdr3_aa: CASSIGLAGVGDTQYF; cdr3_nt: TGCGCCAGCAGCATAGGACTAGCGGGAGTGGGGGATACGCAGTATTTT
v_call: TRBV15; j_call: TRBJ1-1; clone_size: .; d_call: .; cdr3_aa: CATSREDRAGTEAFF; cdr3_nt: TGTGCCACCAGCAGAGAGGACAGAGCTGGGACTGAAGCTTTCTTT
v_call: TRBV11-2; j_call: TRBJ2-5; clone_size: once; d_call: TRBD1; cdr3_aa: CASSSGQGAEETQYF; cdr3_nt: TGTGCCAGCAGCTCCGGACAGGGGGCTGAGGAGACCCAGTACTTC
v_call: TRBV10-1; j_call: TRBJ1-4; clone_size: .; d_call: TRBD1; cdr3_aa: CASSPGTGHATNEKLFF; cdr3_nt: TGCGCCAGCAGCCCCGGGACAGGGCATGCAACTAATGAAAAACTGTTTTTT
v_call: TRBV6-5; j_call: TRBJ1-5; clone_size: .; d_call: TRBD1; cdr3_aa: CASSRDRGVGAQHF; cdr3_nt: TGTGCCAGCAGCCGGGACAGGGGAGTGGGGGCCCAGCATTTT
v_call: TRBV5-4; j_call: TRBJ2-6; clone_size: .; d_call: TRBD1; cdr3_aa: CASSPTGTGANVLTF; cdr3_nt: TGTGCCAGCAGCCCGACAGGGACTGGGGCCAACGTCCTGACTTTC
v_call: TRBV9; j_call: TRBJ2-7; clone_size: .; d_call: TRBD2; cdr3_aa: CASSQRSGSYEQYF; cdr3_nt: TGTGCCAGCAGCCAACGAAGCGGGAGCTACGAGCAGTACTTC
v_call: TRBV4-2; j_call: TRBJ2-2; clone_size: .; d_call: .; cdr3_aa: CASSQSRDIWDTGELFF; cdr3_nt: TGTGCCAGCAGCCAGTCCCGGGACATATGGGACACCGGGGAGCTGTTTTTT
v_call: TRBV4-2; j_call: TRBJ2-4; clone_size: .; d_call: TRBD1; cdr3_aa: CASSQDLTGTGLIQYF; cdr3_nt: TGTGCCAGCAGCCAAGATCTGACAGGGACAGGGCTCATTCAGTACTTC
v_call: TRBV12-5; j_call: TRBJ2-7; clone_size: .; d_call: TRBD1; cdr3_aa: CASGPEAGDRTYEQYF; cdr3_nt: TGTGCTAGTGGTCCCGAGGCCGGGGACAGAACCTACGAGCAGTACTTC
v_call: TRBV5-1; j_call: TRBJ2-3; clone_size: .; d_call: TRBD2; cdr3_aa: CASKTSGRGTDTQYF; cdr3_nt: TGCGCCAGCAAAACTAGCGGGAGAGGCACAGATACGCAGTATTTT
v_call: TRBV11-2; j_call: TRBJ2-1; clone_size: .; d_call: TRBD1; cdr3_aa: CASSKRQGSGPRPYNEQFF; cdr3_nt: TGTGCCAGCAGCAAGAGACAGGGTTCGGGTCCGAGACCCTACAATGAGCAGTTCTTC
v_call: TRBV5-8; j_call: TRBJ1-5; clone_size: .; d_call: TRBD1; cdr3_aa: CASSLGVIGTADQPQHF; cdr3_nt: TGTGCCAGCAGCCTGGGGGTGATAGGGACAGCGGATCAGCCCCAGCATTTT
v_call: TRBV20-1; j_call: TRBJ1-2; clone_size: .; d_call: .; cdr3_aa: CSAINGYTF; cdr3_nt: TGCAGTGCTATAAATGGCTACACCTTC
v_call: TRBV27; j_call: TRBJ1-5; clone_size: .; d_call: .; cdr3_aa: CASNRDFSNQPQHF; cdr3_nt: TGTGCCAGCAACCGGGACTTCTCAAATCAGCCCCAGCATTTT
v_call: TRBV19; j_call: TRBJ2-3; clone_size: .; d_call: .; cdr3_aa: CASSINLGGGTQYF; cdr3_nt: TGTGCCAGTAGTATTAATCTCGGGGGAGGTACGCAGTATTTT
v_call: TRBV6-1; j_call: TRBJ2-5; clone_size: .; d_call: .; cdr3_aa: CASSRGYQETQYF; cdr3_nt: TGTGCCAGCTCACGCGGGTACCAAGAGACCCAGTACTTC
v_call: TRBV27; j_call: TRBJ1-1; clone_size: .; d_call: .; cdr3_aa: CASSLGGVGTEAFF; cdr3_nt: TGTGCCAGCAGTCTTGGGGGGGTTGGCACTGAAGCTTTCTTT
v_call: TRBV5-1; j_call: TRBJ2-7; clone_size: .; d_call: TRBD1; cdr3_aa: CASSPRGTGDYEQYF; cdr3_nt: TGCGCCAGCAGCCCCCGGGGGACAGGGGACTACGAGCAGTACTTC
v_call: TRBV5-1; j_call: TRBJ1-2; clone_size: .; d_call: .; cdr3_aa: CASSLESSRRLTF; cdr3_nt: TGCGCCAGCAGCTTGGAATCTAGCAGGCGTCTAACCTTC
v_call: TRBV7-6; j_call: TRBJ2-5; clone_size: .; d_call: .; cdr3_aa: CASSLEVGRRAQETQYF; cdr3_nt: TGTGCCAGCAGCTTAGAAGTGGGCCGACGAGCCCAAGAGACCCAGTACTTC
v_call: TRBV13; j_call: TRBJ1-2; clone_size: .; d_call: TRBD1; cdr3_aa: CASWDRVQANYGYTF; cdr3_nt: TGTGCCAGCTGGGACAGGGTCCAAGCTAACTATGGCTACACCTTC
v_call: TRBV7-9; j_call: TRBJ2-1; clone_size: .; d_call: TRBD2; cdr3_aa: CASSSWTSGIDNEQFF; cdr3_nt: TGTGCCAGCAGCTCTTGGACTAGCGGGATCGACAATGAGCAGTTCTTC
v_call: TRBV9; j_call: TRBJ2-5; clone_size: .; d_call: TRBD2; cdr3_aa: CASTRRLAEQETQYF; cdr3_nt: TGTGCCAGCACCCGAAGACTAGCGGAACAAGAGACCCAGTACTTC
v_call: TRBV30; j_call: TRBJ1-1; clone_size: .; d_call: TRBD1; cdr3_aa: CAGRQGWTEAFF; cdr3_nt: TGTGCCGGACGACAGGGATGGACTGAAGCTTTCTTT
v_call: TRBV28; j_call: TRBJ1-1; clone_size: .; d_call: .; cdr3_aa: CASSPAGSNTEAFF; cdr3_nt: TGTGCCAGCAGTCCTGCGGGGTCGAACACTGAAGCTTTCTTT
v_call: TRBV6-1; j_call: TRBJ1-5; clone_size: .; d_call: .; cdr3_aa: CASSAGPGRSQHF; cdr3_nt: TGTGCCAGCAGTGCCGGCCCTGGGAGGTCCCAGCATTTT
v_call: TRBV28; j_call: TRBJ1-1; clone_size: .; d_call: .; cdr3_aa: CASIMNTEAFF; cdr3_nt: TGTGCCAGCATCATGAACACTGAAGCTTTCTTT
v_call: TRBV18; j_call: TRBJ1-4; clone_size: .; d_call: TRBD1; cdr3_aa: CASSPRQGPMNEKLFF; cdr3_nt: TGTGCCAGCTCACCAAGACAGGGTCCTATGAATGAAAAACTGTTTTTT
v_call: TRBV19; j_call: TRBJ1-4; clone_size: .; d_call: TRBD1; cdr3_aa: CASKPGQYNEKLFF; cdr3_nt: TGTGCCAGTAAACCGGGACAGTACAATGAAAAACTGTTTTTT
v_call: TRBV18; j_call: TRBJ2-7; clone_size: .; d_call: TRBD2; cdr3_aa: CASSPPGLSTYEQYF; cdr3_nt: TGTGCCAGCTCACCGCCGGGACTATCAACCTACGAGCAGTACTTC
v_call: TRBV2; j_call: TRBJ1-2; clone_size: .; d_call: TRBD1; cdr3_aa: CASSYLRDRGEGYTF; cdr3_nt: TGTGCCAGCAGTTATCTCCGGGACAGGGGGGAAGGCTACACCTTC
v_call: TRBV9; j_call: TRBJ2-2; clone_size: .; d_call: .; cdr3_aa: CASSVGNWLNTGELFF; cdr3_nt: TGTGCCAGCAGCGTAGGTAATTGGCTGAACACCGGGGAGCTGTTTTTT
v_call: TRBV5-1; j_call: TRBJ1-3; clone_size: .; d_call: .; cdr3_aa: CASSLTGGNTIYF; cdr3_nt: TGCGCCAGCAGCTTGACAGGAGGAAACACCATATATTTT
v_call: TRBV18; j_call: TRBJ2-7; clone_size: .; d_call: TRBD1; cdr3_aa: CASSATGTDYEQYF; cdr3_nt: TGTGCCAGCTCAGCGACAGGGACGGACTACGAGCAGTACTTC
v_call: TRBV12-5; j_call: TRBJ2-5; clone_size: .; d_call: .; cdr3_aa: CASGLVGRETQYF; cdr3_nt: TGTGCTAGTGGTTTGGTAGGGAGAGAGACCCAGTACTTC
v_call: TRBV7-8; j_call: TRBJ2-7; clone_size: .; d_call: TRBD2; cdr3_aa: CASSPQREEGEQYF; cdr3_nt: TGTGCCAGCAGCCCCCAGCGGGAGGAAGGCGAGCAGTACTTC
v_call: TRBV6-5; j_call: TRBJ1-3; clone_size: .; d_call: .; cdr3_aa: CASRRTVYGNTIYF; cdr3_nt: TGTGCCAGCAGACGAACAGTTTATGGAAACACCATATATTTT
v_call: TRBV6-1; j_call: TRBJ1-5; clone_size: .; d_call: .; cdr3_aa: CASSPPSVGNQPQHF; cdr3_nt: TGTGCCAGCAGTCCTCCGTCGGTCGGGAATCAGCCCCAGCATTTT
v_call: TRBV2; j_call: TRBJ2-7; clone_size: .; d_call: .; cdr3_aa: CASSEPEAGQYF; cdr3_nt: TGTGCCAGCAGTGAACCTGAGGCGGGGCAGTACTTC